This T cell receptor (beta chain) was sequenced for a study of CD8 T cells in ankylosing spondylitis. General study results and limits: A TCR beta motif of several highly homologous variants seemed to mark ankylosing spondylitis blood. The clones that were linked to disease were reported to be significantly enriched in matched synovial fluid samples from ankylosing spondylitis patients. CD8+ disease-linked clones were present at relatively low frequencies in blood.

The CDR3 length is 15 residues. From germline, CDR1 is LGHNA and CDR2 YNFKEQ. V was cut by 1 base and J by 2 bases, with 11 bases left in between. This clonotype appeared many times. Its specificity is not known. As the method for making TCR beta libraries, quantitative 5'-RACE with molecular barcodes was used. A single record per CDR3 protein comes from TCRdb applying MiXCR to the 5' RACE reads. Here the sample spans 650,000 to 800,000 distinct CDR3 sequences, roughly 19% being singletons. This clonotype originated in a male donor with ankylosing spondylitis. The sample was blood, either unsorted or a sorted T cell fraction (not recorded which). The chain employs TRBV4-2 and TRBJ1-1; unclear D gene. This CDR3 reads CASSQVGGLNTEAFF. The CDR3 bases are TGTGCCAGCAGCCAAGTCGGAGGCCTAAACACTGAAGCTTTCTTT.